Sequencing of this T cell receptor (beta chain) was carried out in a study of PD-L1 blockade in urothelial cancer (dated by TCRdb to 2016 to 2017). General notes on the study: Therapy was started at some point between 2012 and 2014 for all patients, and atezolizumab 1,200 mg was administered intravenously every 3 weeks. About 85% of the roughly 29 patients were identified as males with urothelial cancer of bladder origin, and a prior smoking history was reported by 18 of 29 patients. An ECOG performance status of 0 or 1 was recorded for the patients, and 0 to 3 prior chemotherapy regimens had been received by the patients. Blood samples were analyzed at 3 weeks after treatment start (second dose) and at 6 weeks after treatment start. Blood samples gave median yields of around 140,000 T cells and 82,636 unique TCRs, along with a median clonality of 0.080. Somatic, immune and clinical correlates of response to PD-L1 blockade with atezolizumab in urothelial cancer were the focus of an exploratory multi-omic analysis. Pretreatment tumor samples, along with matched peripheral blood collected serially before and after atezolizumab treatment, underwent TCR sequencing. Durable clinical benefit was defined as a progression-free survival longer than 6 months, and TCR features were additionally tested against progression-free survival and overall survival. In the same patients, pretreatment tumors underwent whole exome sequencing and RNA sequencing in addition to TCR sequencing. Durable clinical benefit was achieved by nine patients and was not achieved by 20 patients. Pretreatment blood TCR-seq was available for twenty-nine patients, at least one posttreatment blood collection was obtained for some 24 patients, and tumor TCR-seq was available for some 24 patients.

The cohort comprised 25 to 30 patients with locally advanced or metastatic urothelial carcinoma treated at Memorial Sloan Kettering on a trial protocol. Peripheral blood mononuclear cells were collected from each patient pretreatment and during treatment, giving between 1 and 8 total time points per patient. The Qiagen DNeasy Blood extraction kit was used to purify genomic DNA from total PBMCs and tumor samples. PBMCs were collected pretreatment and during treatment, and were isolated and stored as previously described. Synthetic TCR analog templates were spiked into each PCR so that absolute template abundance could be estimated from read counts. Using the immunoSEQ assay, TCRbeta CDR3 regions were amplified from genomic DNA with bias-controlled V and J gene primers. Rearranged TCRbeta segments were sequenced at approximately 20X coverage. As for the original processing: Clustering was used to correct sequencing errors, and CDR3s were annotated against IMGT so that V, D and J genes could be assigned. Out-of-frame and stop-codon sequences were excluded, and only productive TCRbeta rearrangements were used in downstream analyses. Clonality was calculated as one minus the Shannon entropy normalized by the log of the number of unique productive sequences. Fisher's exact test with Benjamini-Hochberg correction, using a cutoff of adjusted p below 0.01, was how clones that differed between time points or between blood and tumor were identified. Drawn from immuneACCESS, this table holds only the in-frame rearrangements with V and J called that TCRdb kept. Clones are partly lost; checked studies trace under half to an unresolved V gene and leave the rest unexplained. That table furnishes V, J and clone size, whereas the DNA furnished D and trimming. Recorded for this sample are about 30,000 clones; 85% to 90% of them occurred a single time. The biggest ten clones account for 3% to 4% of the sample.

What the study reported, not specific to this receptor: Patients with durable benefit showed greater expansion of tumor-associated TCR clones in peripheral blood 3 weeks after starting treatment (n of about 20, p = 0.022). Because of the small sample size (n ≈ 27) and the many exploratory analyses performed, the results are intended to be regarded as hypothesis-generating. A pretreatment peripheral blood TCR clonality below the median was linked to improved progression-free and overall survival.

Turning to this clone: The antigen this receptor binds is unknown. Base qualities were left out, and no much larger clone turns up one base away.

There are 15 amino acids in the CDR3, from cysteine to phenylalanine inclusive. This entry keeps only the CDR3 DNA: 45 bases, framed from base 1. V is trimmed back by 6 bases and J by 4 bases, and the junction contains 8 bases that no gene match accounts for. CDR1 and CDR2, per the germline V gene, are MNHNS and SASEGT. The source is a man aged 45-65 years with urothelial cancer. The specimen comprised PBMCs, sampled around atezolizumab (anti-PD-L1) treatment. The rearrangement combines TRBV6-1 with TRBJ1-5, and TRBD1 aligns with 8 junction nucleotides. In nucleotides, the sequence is TGTGCCAGCAGACTGACAGGGGAGGGGAATCAGCCCCAGCATTTT. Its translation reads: CASRLTGEGNQPQHF.